Presented here are 14 T cell receptor beta chains from one specimen sequenced in a study of cytomegalovirus exposure and HLA in healthy donors. Researchers ran the PCR with 60 Vbeta and 13 Jbeta primers. Generated by immunoSEQ multiplex PCR, the TCRdb table keeps only in-frame clones and is missing some. The sample records over 130,000 clones, approximately 78% being singletons. Material: PBMCs. The receptors shown here come from a woman between 40 and 55 years old in good health and CMV-seropositive.

The V call is TRBV19, the J call TRBJ2-3; TRBD2 matches at 14 bases. Germline assignment: CDR1 LNHDA and CDR2 SQIVND (reference sequence). This CDR3 region has 16 residues. Losses at the gene ends were 8 bases for V and 6 bases for J; bases not matched to a gene: 10. This CDR3 is CASQTGTSGRSDTQYF. Here the CDR3 DNA reads TGTGCCAGTCAAACCGGGACTAGCGGGAGAAGTGATACGCAGTATTTT.

This clone was seen more than once but under ten times. V is TRBV28 and J is TRBJ2-2, with 8 nucleotides matching TRBD1. Germline values: CDR1 MDHEN, CDR2 SYDVKM. Trimming at V came to 7 bases and at J to 5 bases, leaving 15 bases not matched to a gene. The CDR3 runs 17 residues. Here the CDR3 reads CASTTHGAGGRTGELFF. CDR3 DNA sequence: TGTGCCAGCACTACCCATGGGGCAGGGGGCCGGACCGGGGAGCTGTTTTTT. The full variable domain, its missing parts supplied by reference TRBV28 and TRBJ2-2, is DVKVTQSSRYLVKRTGEKVFLECVQDMDHENMFWYRQDPGLGLRLIYFSYDVKMKEKGDIPEGYSVSREKKERFSLILESASTNQTSMYLCASTTHGAGGRTGELFFGEGSRLTVL.

The V and J genes are TRBV7-8 and TRBJ2-3, with 9 bases that match TRBD1. J gave up 4 bases and V 4 bases, and 6 bases lay outside the gene matches. CDR1 is SGHVS, CDR2 FQNEAQ, per germline. There are 15 residues in the CDR3. The CDR3 DNA reads as TGTGCCAGCAGCTCTACAGGGGGCGATTCAGATACGCAGTATTTT. It specifies CASSSTGGDSDTQYF.

V gene TRBV28 combines with J gene TRBJ2-7; possible D gene TRBD2, 5 bases. This CDR3 spans 13 amino acids. In germline, CDR1 is MDHEN, CDR2 SYDVKM. The V gene lost 6 bases and the J gene lost 2 bases, with 11 bases spanning the gap. The DNA for the CDR3 is TGTGCCAGCAGCGGGATTCTTCCCTACGAGCAGTACTTC. Translating gives CASSGILPYEQYF.

The chain employs TRBV11-2 and TRBJ2-1, with TRBD2 matching 7 bases. The CDR3 consists of 16 residues. Unmatched junction bases numbered 8, after V lost 1 base and J lost 5 bases. Germline CDR1 SGHAT, CDR2 FQNNGV. CDR3 in DNA: TGTGCCAGCAGCTTAGTCCAGACTAGCCTTCACAATGAGCAGTTCTTC. Its protein is CASSLVQTSLHNEQFF.

In this sample, this clone turned up a few times. The chain uses TRBV2 and TRBJ2-5; 14 bases line up with TRBD2. Per germline, CDR1 SNHLY and CDR2 FYNNEI. The length of the CDR3 is 15 residues. V was clipped by 5 bases and J by 5 bases; unmatched bases: 4. CDR3 sequence: CASSLTSGRVETQYF. The CDR3 region has the DNA TGTGCCAGCAGTTTGACTAGCGGGAGGGTGGAGACCCAGTACTTC.

With respect to this clone: At one end, the junction sequence differs from germline, possibly due to a read error. V and J are TRBV30 and TRBJ2-7, with 7 bases identical to TRBD1. There are 11 residues in the CDR3. Germline CDR1 is GTSNPN and CDR2 is SVGIG (reference sequence). Here the CDR3 DNA reads TGTGCCTGGAGTGATGACAGGGCATTACGGTTC. Protein: CAWSDDRALRF. The whole variable domain, filled in from reference TRBV30 and TRBJ2-7, reads SQTIHQWPATLVQPVGSPLSLECTVEGTSNPNLYWYRQAAGRGLQLLFYSVGIGQISSEVPQNLSASRPQDRQFILSSKKLLLSDSGFYLCAWSDDRALRFGPGTRLTVT.

This clone was detected a few times. The chain carries TRBV5-1 and TRBJ1-2; D may be TRBD1 (5 bases). CDR1 and CDR2 from the germline V gene are SGHRS and YFSETQ. With 4 bases removed from V and 3 bases from J, the gap between germline ends came to 13 bases. The length of the CDR3 is 14 residues. The CDR3 region is CASSVLGRDYGYTF. CDR3 sequence (DNA): TGCGCCAGCAGCGTGCTCGGCAGGGACTATGGCTACACCTTC.

This chain joins TRBV2 and TRBJ1-4; D gene unclear. V was shortened by 4 bases and J by 8 bases, with 8 bases between the two germline ends. Germline CDR1 is SNHLY and CDR2 is FYNNEI. The CDR3 spans 12 residues. The chain's CDR3 is CASSGGGEKLFF. The CDR3 DNA follows: TGTGCCAGCAGTGGCGGAGGGGAAAAACTGTTTTTT.

This rearrangement joins TRBV7-9 to TRBJ2-7; weak D call: TRBD2 (5 bases). Germline lookup yields CDR1 SEHNR and CDR2 FQNEAQ (reference sequence). The CDR3 is made up of 14 amino acids. V was pared by 5 bases and J by 1 base, with 12 bases between. CDR3 in amino acids: CASSPQRTSYEQYF. The CDR3, as DNA: TGTGCCAGCAGCCCCCAGCGGACTTCCTACGAGCAGTACTTC. The full variable domain, rest sourced from reference TRBV7-9 and TRBJ2-7, is DTGVSQNPRHKITKRGQNVTFRCDPISEHNRLYWYRQTLGQGPEFLTYFQNEAQLEKSRLLSDRFSAERPKGSFSTLEIQRTEQGDSAMYLCASSPQRTSYEQYFGPGTRLTVT.

V and J are TRBV6-5 and TRBJ2-5, with 9 nucleotides matching TRBD1. The CDR3 length is 15 residues. The V gene end was trimmed by 4 bases and the J gene end by 2 bases; junction bases not matched to a gene: 5. CDR1 is MNHEY, CDR2 SVGAGI, per germline. The CDR3 region has the DNA TGTGCCAGCAGTTCCCCGGGACAGGGACAAGAGACCCAGTACTTC. Translating it yields CASSSPGQGQETQYF.

The chain combines TRBV10-3 with TRBJ2-3, with TRBD2 matching over 7 bases. The CDR3 runs to 16 residues. V lost 0 bases to trimming and J lost 5 bases; unmatched junction nucleotides: 8. CDR1 and CDR2 (germline): ENHRY, SYGVKD. CDR3 nucleotides: TGTGCCATCAGTGAGTCGGCGGGAGTCTTTAAAGATACGCAGTATTTT. Translated: CAISESAGVFKDTQYF.

This rearrangement joins TRBV28 to TRBJ2-7, with D tentatively TRBD1 (6 bases). The CDR3 consists of 15 residues. CDR1 is MDHEN, CDR2 SYDVKM, per germline. V was pared by 3 bases and J by 4 bases, with 16 bases between. The chain's CDR3 is CASSLSPGQTYEQYF. The CDR3 region has the DNA TGTGCCAGCAGTTTGTCCCCCGGACAGACATACGAGCAGTACTTC. The full variable domain, its missing parts supplied by reference TRBV28 and TRBJ2-7, is DVKVTQSSRYLVKRTGEKVFLECVQDMDHENMFWYRQDPGLGLRLIYFSYDVKMKEKGDIPEGYSVSREKKERFSLILESASTNQTSMYLCASSLSPGQTYEQYFGPGTRLTVT.

V is TRBV27 and J is TRBJ2-5; D may be TRBD2 (8 bases). V was clipped by 9 bases and J by 5 bases, with 28 bases between them. The CDR3 runs to 17 residues. The germline gives CDR1 MNHEY, CDR2 SMNVEV (reference sequence). This CDR3 is CARHLGRGQGGQETQYF. CDR3 in DNA: TGTGCCAGGCATCTCGGGAGGGGGCAAGGCGGGCAGGAGACCCAGTACTTC.